These 15 T cell receptor beta chains were all obtained from the same sample, sequenced in a study of PD-1 blockade in classical Hodgkin lymphoma. Here immunoSEQ multiplex PCR was the method, and the copy in TCRdb shows in-frame clones only, minus some. This table holds about 43,000 clones, roughly 72% found once. Every patient was affected by relapse after autologous stem cell transplantation, while exposure to brentuximab vedotin was not uniform. The sequences come from peripheral blood mononuclear cells (PBMCs), collected before the second cycle of nivolumab. The receptor source for this set is a human donor with classical Hodgkin lymphoma.

This clone was observed a single time. The chain has TRBV4-3 and TRBJ1-1; D is possibly TRBD1 (5 bases). V shed 3 bases and J shed 0 bases, with 8 bases lying between them. CDR3 length equals 14 residues. Per germline, CDR1 LGHNA and CDR2 YSLEER. The DNA for the CDR3 is TGCGCCAGCAGCCAGGGGGTCATGAACACTGAAGCTTTCTTT. Residues: CASSQGVMNTEAFF.

This clone showed up just a few times. The chain couples TRBV10-2 to TRBJ2-3; D may be TRBD2 (5 bases). V was cut by 4 bases and J by 5 bases, with 16 bases left in between. Germline loops: CDR1 WSHSY, CDR2 SAAADI. The CDR3 totals 15 residues. CDR3 in DNA: TGCGCCAGCAGTGTTTCCAGCGGACTGCTAGATACGCAGTATTTT. Translating gives CASSVSSGLLDTQYF.

This clone was seen a few times. This chain joins TRBV30 and TRBJ2-7; 11 positions agree with TRBD2. Germline CDR1 reads GTSNPN; CDR2 reads SVGIG (reference sequence). V was pared by 5 bases and J by 0 bases, with 3 bases of the junction left unmatched. This CDR3 spans 14 amino acids. CDR3 region: CAWGLAGGSYEQYF. The CDR3 region has the DNA TGTGCCTGGGGTCTAGCGGGAGGCTCCTACGAGCAGTACTTC. Full variable domain (rest looked up from reference TRBV30 and TRBJ2-7): SQTIHQWPATLVQPVGSPLSLECTVEGTSNPNLYWYRQAAGRGLQLLFYSVGIGQISSEVPQNLSASRPQDRQFILSSKKLLLSDSGFYLCAWGLAGGSYEQYFGPGTRLTVT.

This clone was observed a handful of times. CDR3 nucleotides: TGTGCCAGCAGCTTAGACCAGGGAGGGAATTCACCCCTCCACTTT. Translated: CASSLDQGGNSPLHF. The chain is built from TRBV7-2 and TRBJ1-6; a possible D gene is TRBD1 (5 bases). V gave up 1 base and J gave up 7 bases, with 11 bases separating them. The CDR3 is 15 amino acids. Germline-derived CDR1 and CDR2 are SGHTA and FQGNSA.

There are a few counts of this clone. This sequence joins TRBV30 and TRBJ2-7; maybe TRBD1 (6 bases). Trimming left V 3 bases short and J 2 bases short, with 8 bases between. CDR1 and CDR2 from the germline V gene are GTSNPN and SVGIG (reference sequence). The CDR3 extends over 12 amino acids. The CDR3 coding sequence is TGTGCCTGGAGGGGACACCCCTACGAGCAGTACTTC. It specifies CAWRGHPYEQYF.

The rearrangement joins TRBV25-1 to TRBJ2-2; 11 bases align to TRBD1. The junction had 13 bases not matched to a gene; V was cut back by 9 bases and J by 7 bases. Germline V CDR1 and CDR2: MGHDK, SYGVNS. This CDR3 region has 16 residues. The CDR3 loop reads CASLNRDRGVDGELFF. Written as DNA, the CDR3 is TGTGCCAGTCTCAACCGGGACAGGGGGGTTGACGGGGAGCTGTTTTTT.

This clone was detected only a few times. This rearrangement joins TRBV7-2 to TRBJ2-7; no definite D call. The germline CDR1 and CDR2 sequences are SGHTA and FQGNSA. The CDR3 is 13 amino acids. The germline V and J ends were trimmed by 5 bases and 0 bases, with 8 bases remaining between them. The CDR3 DNA sequence: TGTGCCAGCAGCGACGAGGTCTCCTACGAGCAGTACTTC. Its translation: CASSDEVSYEQYF.

The genes are TRBV10-3 and TRBJ1-5; D uncertain. The CDR3 contains 16 residues. CDR1 is ENHRY and CDR2 is SYGVKD in the germline V gene. V was shortened by 1 base and J by 7 bases, with 17 bases between the two germline ends. The CDR3 coding sequence is TGTGCCATCAGTGAGTTAGCCTCCGATGAGGAACAGCCCCAGCATTTT. Translating gives CAISELASDEEQPQHF.

V and J are TRBV7-2 and TRBJ1-1, with 7 nucleotides matching TRBD1. With V trimmed by 1 base and J by 10 bases, 15 bases remained unmatched. The CDR3 is 16 residues long. Germline CDR1 SGHTA, CDR2 FQGNSA. The CDR3 DNA reads TGTGCCAGCAGCTTAGATACAACCGGGACAGCGAGTGTAGCTTTCTTT. Amino acids: CASSLDTTGTASVAFF.

CDR3 in amino acids: CASSLIQGSGELFF. CDR3 nucleotide sequence: TGTGCCAGCAGCTTAATACAGGGGTCCGGGGAGCTGTTTTTT. The V call is TRBV7-2, the J call TRBJ2-2; 7 bases agree with TRBD1. V was clipped by 2 bases and J by 6 bases; unmatched bases: 3. Germline V CDR1 and CDR2: SGHTA, FQGNSA. The CDR3 sequence is 14 residues long.

This rearrangement joins TRBV10-1 to TRBJ2-7, with D maybe TRBD1 (6 bases). Germline-derived CDR1 and CDR2 are WNHNN and SYGVQD (reference sequence). CDR3 size: 14 residues. The V and J ends lost 3 bases and 3 bases respectively, with 12 bases between them. CDR3 nucleotides: TGCGCCAGCAGTGATCGGGACACCTGCTACGAGCAGTACTTC. Encoded protein: CASSDRDTCYEQYF.

The rearrangement links TRBV27 to TRBJ1-2, with D tentatively TRBD1 (5 bases). The V end lost 3 bases, the J end lost 5 bases, and 19 bases lay between the germline ends. Germline loops: CDR1 MNHEY, CDR2 SMNVEV (reference sequence). The CDR3 extends over 16 amino acids. The CDR3 coding sequence is TGTGCCAGCAGTTTCTCTCCGGCGGGAGGGGAATATGGCTACACCTTC. Protein sequence: CASSFSPAGGEYGYTF.

This clone qualifies as medium-sized. V usage is TRBV6-5 and J usage is TRBJ2-7; maybe TRBD2 (6 bases). This CDR3 has 14 amino acids. The V end was cut by 6 bases, the J end by 0 bases, with 12 bases between. Germline values: CDR1 MNHEY, CDR2 SVGAGI. The CDR3 nucleotides read TGTGCCAGCAGAGGGACTCAGAGCTCCTACGAGCAGTACTTC. As protein: CASRGTQSSYEQYF.

The chain is built from TRBV6-6 and TRBJ2-1; 10 bases match TRBD1. In germline, CDR1 is MNHNY, CDR2 SVGAGI (reference sequence). CDR3 length: 14 amino acids. V dropped 9 bases and J dropped 8; count of bases not matched to a gene: 10. CDR3 DNA sequence: TGTGCCAGTTCGGCGGGACAGGGGTTAGATGAGCAGTTCTTC. It codes for CASSAGQGLDEQFF.

V gene TRBV7-2 combines with J gene TRBJ2-7, with D possibly called TRBD1 or TRBD2 (6 bases each). V dropped 1 base and J dropped 2 bases, with 12 bases sitting between them. Germline loops: CDR1 SGHTA, CDR2 FQGNSA. CDR3 length equals 15 residues. CDR3 amino acids: CASSLVWGATYEQYF. The CDR3 DNA follows: TGTGCCAGCAGCTTAGTTTGGGGGGCGACCTACGAGCAGTACTTC.